The 30 T cell receptor beta chains in this list originate from one sample, sequenced in a study of T cells after yellow fever vaccination. TCRdb analysed the 5' RACE reads with MiXCR anew, one entry per CDR3 protein. The sample gives 200,000 to 300,000 distinct CDR3 sequences, over 3% of which show up once; around a fifth is in the top ten. The sample consisted of PBMCs, taken 15 days after the yellow fever booster vaccination. Receptors were obtained from a man in his late teens or twenties who received the YFV17D yellow fever vaccine.

This clonotype has a count of ten or more. The chain is built from TRBV6-2 or TRBV6-3 and TRBJ2-1, with 9 bases identical to TRBD2. The CDR3 length is 13 residues. Germline CDR1 and CDR2: MNHEY and SVGEGT. V lost 5 bases and J lost 9; bases outside the gene matches: 5. This CDR3 is CASSPGLAREQFF. The DNA of the CDR3 is TGTGCCAGCAGTCCGGGACTAGCACGTGAGCAGTTCTTC.

This clonotype was observed at least ten times. This chain links TRBV15 with TRBJ2-3, with 8 bases lining up with TRBD2. Per germline, CDR1 LNHNV and CDR2 YYDKDF (reference sequence). There are 16 residues in the CDR3. Trimming took 4 bases from V and 2 from J; bases not matched to a gene: 8. The CDR3 nucleotides read TGTGCCACCAGCAACCCCCCAGCGGGGGACACAGATACGCAGTATTTT. This translates into CATSNPPAGDTDTQYF. Complete variable domain (other parts from reference TRBV15 and TRBJ2-3): DAMVIQNPRYQVTQFGKPVTLSCSQTLNHNVMYWYQQKSSQAPKLLFHYYDKDFNNEADTPDNFQSRRPNTSFCFLDIRSPGLGDTAMYLCATSNPPAGDTDTQYFGPGTRLTVL.

This clonotype was counted at least ten times. The V gene is TRBV30, the J gene TRBJ1-4; D is unresolved. The V end was cut by 1 base, the J end by 14 bases, with 14 bases between. Per the germline V gene, CDR1 is GTSNPN and CDR2 is SVGIG (reference sequence). This CDR3 is built from 12 residues. The CDR3: CAWSDSALALFF. The CDR3 coding sequence is TGTGCCTGGAGTGATTCGGCGCTTGCGCTGTTTTTT.

The chain couples TRBV12-3 or TRBV12-4 to TRBJ2-7; D may be TRBD1 or TRBD2 (6 bases each). V dropped 7 bases and J dropped 6 bases, with 19 bases sitting between them. CDR3 size: 14 residues. The CDR3 sequence: CASTPGGRGGEQYF. The CDR3 nucleotides are TGTGCCAGCACGCCCGGGGGCCGGGGAGGCGAGCAGTACTTC.

This clonotype occurred a few times. V and J are TRBV3-1 and TRBJ2-7; tentatively, D is TRBD1 (5 bases). Trimming removed 0 bases from V and 4 bases from J, with 10 bases in between. The germline gives CDR1 LGHDT, CDR2 YNNKEL (reference sequence). The CDR3 contains 14 residues. CDR3 in DNA: TGTGCCAGCAGCCAAGATAGGGCAGGGTACGAGCAGTACTTC. Its translation is CASSQDRAGYEQYF.

This clonotype was seen a few times. The rearrangement joins TRBV20-1 to TRBJ1-5; the D gene is possibly TRBD1 (5 bases). V lost 1 base and J lost 4, with 11 bases in between. There are 14 residues in the CDR3. CDR1 and CDR2 from the germline V gene are DFQATT and SNEGSKA (reference sequence). CDR3 residues: CSARVGRINQPQHF. The CDR3, as DNA: TGCAGTGCTAGAGTGGGACGTATTAATCAGCCCCAGCATTTT.

This clonotype was recorded many times. This sequence joins TRBV12-3 or TRBV12-4 and TRBJ2-1, with 12 positions matching TRBD2. The junction had 9 bases not matched to a gene; V was cut back by 2 bases and J by 7 bases. The CDR3 is made up of 17 amino acids. The chain's CDR3 is CASSLPGLAGGRNEQFF. The DNA of the CDR3 is TGTGCCAGCAGTTTACCCGGGCTAGCGGGGGGGCGGAATGAGCAGTTCTTC.

This clonotype has a count of ten or more. This chain links TRBV6-2 or TRBV6-3 with TRBJ2-1; tentative D call: TRBD1 (5 bases). From germline, CDR1 is MNHEY and CDR2 SVGEGT. The CDR3 covers 11 residues. V was cut by 5 bases and J by 8 bases, with 7 bases left in between. The CDR3 bases are TGTGCCAGCAGTCAAGGGGATGAGCAGTTCTTC. It translates to CASSQGDEQFF.

This clonotype came up many times. The chain links TRBV2 to TRBJ2-2; TRBD1 or TRBD2 may be the D gene (6 bases each). The V end was cut by 3 bases, the J end by 4 bases, with 12 bases between. CDR3 length: 15 residues. Germline CDR1 reads SNHLY; CDR2 reads FYNNEI. The CDR3 loop is CASSDPGAGTGELFF. DNA for the CDR3: TGTGCCAGCAGTGATCCGGGGGCGGGCACCGGGGAGCTGTTTTTT.

This clonotype has a count of ten or more. The chain is built from TRBV7-2 and TRBJ1-6, with D possibly being TRBD1 (5 bases). This CDR3 has 16 amino acids. Germline CDR1 and CDR2: SGHTA and FQGNSA. V was pared by 1 base and J by 7 bases, with 14 bases between. The CDR3 DNA reads TGTGCCAGCAGCTTAGAAGTTGGGGGAGGGAATTCACCCCTCCACTTT. Its protein product is CASSLEVGGGNSPLHF. The full variable domain, in which reference TRBV7-2 and TRBJ1-6 provide the parts outside the CDR3, is GAGVSQSPSNKVTEKGKDVELRCDPISGHTALYWYRQSLGQGLEFLIYFQGNSAPDKSGLPSDRFSAERTGGSVSTLTIQRTQQEDSAVYLCASSLEVGGGNSPLHFGNGTRLTVT.

This clonotype has a count of ten or more. This sequence joins TRBV3-1 and TRBJ1-1, with 9 bases aligning to TRBD1. This CDR3 spans 16 amino acids. With V trimmed by 4 bases and J by 3 bases, 9 bases remained unmatched. The germline V gene encodes CDR1 LGHDT and CDR2 YNNKEL (reference sequence). CDR3 coding DNA: TGTGCCAGCAGCCCAACGATGGGACAGGGAGACACTGAAGCTTTCTTT. This sequence encodes CASSPTMGQGDTEAFF. Full variable domain (outside the CDR3, taken from reference TRBV3-1 and TRBJ1-1): DTAVSQTPKYLVTQMGNDKSIKCEQNLGHDTMYWYKQDSKKFLKIMFSYNNKELIINETVPNRFSPKSPDKAHLNLHINSLELGDSAVYFCASSPTMGQGDTEAFFGQGTRLTVV.

The chain combines TRBV5-1 with TRBJ1-4; D is unresolved. Germline values: CDR1 SGHRS, CDR2 YFSETQ. This CDR3 comprises 13 residues. Trimming removed 4 bases from V and 6 bases from J, with 10 bases in between. This chain's CDR3 is CASSPIRDEKLFF. The CDR3, as DNA: TGCGCCAGCAGCCCTATCAGAGATGAAAAACTGTTTTTT.

At least ten counts were recorded for this clonotype. The chain links TRBV28 to TRBJ1-5; 7 bases are a match to TRBD1. Looked up from germline, CDR1 is MDHEN and CDR2 is SYDVKM. This CDR3 is built from 14 residues. Trimming cost V 6 bases and J 1 base; bases outside gene matches: 3. CDR3 in DNA: TGTGCCAGCAGGATGGGACAGAGCAATCAGCCCCAGCATTTT. This gives the protein CASRMGQSNQPQHF.

This clonotype was seen many times. The chain couples TRBV19 to TRBJ2-5; tentatively, D is TRBD1 or TRBD2 (5 bases each). The CDR3 is 16 residues long. Looked up from germline, CDR1 is LNHDA and CDR2 is SQIVND (reference sequence). Trimming shortened V by 5 bases and J by 2 bases, and 18 bases separated the two germline ends. CDR3 DNA: TGTGCCAGTAGTCCCGGCCTCGGGACGGTACAAGAGACCCAGTACTTC. Its protein product is CASSPGLGTVQETQYF. Drawing the rest from reference TRBV19 and TRBJ2-5, the complete variable domain is DGGITQSPKYLFRKEGQNVTLSCEQNLNHDAMYWYRQDPGQGLRLIYYSQIVNDFQKGDIAEGYSVSREKKESFPLTVTSAQKNPTAFYLCASSPGLGTVQETQYFGPGTRLLVL.

At least ten counts were recorded for this clonotype. The CDR3 protein is CASSDRGPTEAFF. The CDR3 DNA reads as TGTGCCAGCTCGGACAGGGGGCCCACTGAAGCTTTCTTT. The chain combines TRBV19 with TRBJ1-1; 11 nucleotides agree with TRBD1. Germline CDR1 reads LNHDA; CDR2 reads SQIVND (reference sequence). The CDR3 has 13 amino acids. V dropped 9 bases and J dropped 4; count of bases not matched to a gene: 4.

This clonotype was seen many times. The rearrangement joins TRBV20-1 to TRBJ2-5, with 8 bases that match TRBD1. Germline V gene sequence: CDR1 DFQATT, CDR2 SNEGSKA (reference sequence). V lost 0 bases to trimming and J lost 1 base; unmatched junction nucleotides: 4. This CDR3 is 15 amino acids long. This chain's CDR3 is CSARDGQGLQETQYF. The CDR3 DNA reads TGCAGTGCTAGAGACGGACAGGGTCTCCAAGAGACCCAGTACTTC.

This clonotype has ten or more counts. The chain joins TRBV25-1 to TRBJ1-2; 8 bases are a match to TRBD1. Germline V gene lookup returns CDR1 MGHDK and CDR2 SYGVNS. J lost 7 bases, V lost 6 bases, and 16 bases had no gene match. The CDR3 loop spans 16 amino acids. The CDR3 is CASSSPLQGESGGYTF. The CDR3 coding sequence is TGTGCCAGCAGCAGTCCCTTACAGGGGGAGTCTGGTGGCTACACCTTC.

This clonotype occurred many times. The J gene is TRBJ1-1, the V gene TRBV7-9; D may be TRBD1 (5 bases). This CDR3 has 14 residues. CDR1 is SEHNR and CDR2 is FQNEAQ in the germline V gene (reference sequence). Trimming took off 5 bases at V and 1 base at J, with 11 bases between the two ends. The CDR3 nucleotides read TGTGCCAGCAGCCAACAGGAATCGAACACTGAAGCTTTCTTT. This sequence encodes CASSQQESNTEAFF. The full variable domain, in which reference TRBV7-9 and TRBJ1-1 provide the parts outside the CDR3, is DTGVSQNPRHKITKRGQNVTFRCDPISEHNRLYWYRQTLGQGPEFLTYFQNEAQLEKSRLLSDRFSAERPKGSFSTLEIQRTEQGDSAMYLCASSQQESNTEAFFGQGTRLTVV.

This clonotype was seen ten or more times. V usage is TRBV18 and J usage is TRBJ2-7, with D maybe TRBD2 (5 bases). Trimming took 3 bases from V and 7 from J, leaving 22 bases between them. Per germline, CDR1 KGHSH and CDR2 LQKENI. The CDR3 consists of 16 residues. The CDR3 protein is CASSPRQQVAGREQYF. The CDR3 nucleotides are TGTGCCAGCTCACCGCGGCAGCAAGTTGCGGGTCGGGAGCAGTACTTC.

This clonotype was seen many times. This chain uses TRBV28 with TRBJ2-7; no clear D gene. Germline loops: CDR1 MDHEN, CDR2 SYDVKM. This CDR3 is 8 amino acids long. CDR3 residues: CASSLKSV. As DNA, the CDR3 is TGTGCCAGCAGTTTAAAGTCCGTC.

This clonotype occurred many times. V and J are TRBV20-1 and TRBJ2-2; TRBD1 agrees at 9 bases. With 6 bases clipped from V and 4 bases from J, the junction kept 9 bases outside the gene matches. The CDR3 contains 15 residues. In germline, CDR1 is DFQATT, CDR2 SNEGSKA (reference sequence). CDR3 residues: CSAQGTGRLTGELFF. The DNA for the CDR3 is TGCAGTGCCCAAGGGACAGGGCGGCTCACCGGGGAGCTGTTTTTT.

This clonotype appeared many times. Written as DNA, the CDR3 is TGTGCCAGCAGTTCGGGGGGACAGGGATCCTACGAGCAGTACTTC. The encoded protein is CASSSGGQGSYEQYF. The chain recombines TRBV12-3 or TRBV12-4 with TRBJ2-7, with 9 bases matching TRBD1. Trimming removed 4 bases from V and 1 base from J; junction bases left unmatched: 5. The CDR3 contains 15 residues.

This chain links TRBV9 with TRBJ2-7; no firm D call. Looked up from germline, CDR1 is SGDLS and CDR2 is YYNGEE. With 0 bases removed from V and 5 bases from J, the gap between germline ends came to 12 bases. The CDR3 has 14 amino acids. CDR3 in amino acids: CASSVVGSGDEQYF. CDR3 sequence (DNA): TGTGCCAGCAGCGTAGTAGGTTCGGGCGACGAGCAGTACTTC.

This chain uses TRBV11-2 with TRBJ1-1; 8 bases fit TRBD1. V lost 2 bases and J lost 3; bases outside the gene matches: 8. The length of the CDR3 is 16 residues. Germline CDR1 is SGHAT and CDR2 is FQNNGV. The CDR3 here is CASSLRLGQGDTEAFF. CDR3 sequence (DNA): TGTGCCAGCAGCTTACGTTTAGGACAGGGTGACACTGAAGCTTTCTTT.

This clonotype has at least ten counts. The chain couples TRBV4-3 to TRBJ1-5; TRBD1 matches 7 bases. This CDR3 region has 16 residues. V lost 0 bases, J lost 4 bases, and 6 bases stayed unmatched. Germline V gives CDR1 LGHNA, CDR2 YSLEER. The CDR3 reads CASSQEVQGVNQPQHF. The CDR3 DNA follows: TGCGCCAGCAGCCAAGAGGTCCAGGGGGTAAATCAGCCCCAGCATTTT.

This clonotype was recorded at least ten times. V gene TRBV5-6 combines with J gene TRBJ2-7, with D tentatively TRBD2 (6 bases). The CDR3 length is 14 residues. V was trimmed by 3 bases and J by 2 bases, leaving 12 bases between them. Germline loops: CDR1 SGHDT, CDR2 YYEEEE. The CDR3 sequence: CASSSTGTAYEQYF. DNA of the CDR3: TGTGCCAGCAGCTCCACCGGGACTGCCTACGAGCAGTACTTC.

This clonotype was counted at least ten times. The J gene is TRBJ1-1, the V gene TRBV7-3; a weak D match, TRBD1 (6 bases). V was cut by 4 bases and J by 9 bases, with 18 bases left in between. The CDR3 extends over 14 amino acids. Germline V gene sequence: CDR1 SGHTA, CDR2 FQGTGA. CDR3: CASSSSGGADKAFF. Written as DNA, the CDR3 is TGTGCCAGCAGCTCGTCTGGGGGGGCGGATAAAGCTTTCTTT.

At least ten counts were recorded for this clonotype. The CDR3 sequence: CASSPARTTYNEQFF. The CDR3 DNA reads TGTGCCAGCAGCCCGGCCCGGACAACGTACAATGAGCAGTTCTTC. The chain employs TRBV5-5 and TRBJ2-1; tentative D call: TRBD1 (5 bases). This CDR3 region has 15 residues. V lost 4 bases, J lost 4 bases, and 15 bases lay in between. CDR1 is SGHKS and CDR2 is YYEKEE in the germline V gene (reference sequence).

This clonotype showed up just a few times. The V and J genes are TRBV7-6 and TRBJ1-1; tentative D call: TRBD1 (5 bases). Trimming pared 5 bases from V and 3 bases from J, leaving 16 bases between. There are 15 residues in the CDR3. Looked up from germline, CDR1 is SGHVS and CDR2 is FNYEAQ. CDR3 nucleotides: TGTGCCAGCAGCCCAACGGGACCGGGGGACACTGAAGCTTTCTTT. Translation gives CASSPTGPGDTEAFF.

This clonotype was counted ten times or more. The rearrangement links TRBV3-1 to TRBJ1-1; D is uncertain. The CDR3 sequence is 13 residues long. V dropped 1 base and J dropped 5 bases, with 8 bases sitting between them. Germline CDR1 is LGHDT and CDR2 is YNNKEL (reference sequence). CDR3 sequence: CASSQGLRTEAFF. The CDR3 bases are TGTGCCAGCAGCCAAGGACTGAGGACTGAAGCTTTCTTT.